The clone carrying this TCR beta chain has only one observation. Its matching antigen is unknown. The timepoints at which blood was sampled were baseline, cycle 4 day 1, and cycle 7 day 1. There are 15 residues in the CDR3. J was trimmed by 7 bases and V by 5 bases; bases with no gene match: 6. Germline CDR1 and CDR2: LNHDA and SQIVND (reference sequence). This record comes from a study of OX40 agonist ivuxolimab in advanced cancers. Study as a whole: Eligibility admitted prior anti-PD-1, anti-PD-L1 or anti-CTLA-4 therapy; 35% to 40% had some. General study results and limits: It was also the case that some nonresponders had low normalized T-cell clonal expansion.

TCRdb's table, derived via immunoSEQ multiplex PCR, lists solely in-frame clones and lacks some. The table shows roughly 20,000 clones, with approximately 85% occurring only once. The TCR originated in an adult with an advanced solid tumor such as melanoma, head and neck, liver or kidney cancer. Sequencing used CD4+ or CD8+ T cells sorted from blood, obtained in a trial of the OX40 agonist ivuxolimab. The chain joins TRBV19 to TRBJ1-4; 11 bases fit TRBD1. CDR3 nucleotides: TGTGCCAGTAGTTGGGGGACAGGGGGGTTTGAAAAACTGTTTTTT. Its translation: CASSWGTGGFEKLFF.